This entry describes one T cell receptor (beta chain). Its antigen is not identified. The sample originates from a study of CXCR3-negative and CXCR3-positive naive CD8 T cells. Study details: With about 1.5 +/- 0.3 million reads per library, the TRB reads numbered around 140 million in total.

CDR3 length equals 13 residues. CDR1 and CDR2 from the germline V gene are MNHEY and SMNVEV (reference sequence). Whole-study findings and limits: CXCR3 levels fell partly with cryopreservation; most assays relied on fresh PBMCs. TRB CDR3s of CXCR3-positive naive cells were more hydrophobic than those of CXCR3-negative naive cells. Both naive subsets, CXCR3-negative and CXCR3-positive, displayed similar TRBV-TRBJ usage, unlike memory cells.

UMI-labeled TRB cDNA libraries were prepared by 5' RACE. TCRdb reprocessed the 5' RACE reads and reports one entry per CDR3 protein, with no DNA. The data show around 92,000 distinct CDR3 sequences, and the top ten clones hold around 1.7%. The V call is TRBV27, the J call TRBJ2-7; TCRdb names TRBD1, which stays unverified in the absence of DNA. Sequencing was carried out using naive CXCR3- CD8+ T cells from blood. Documented subset: CD45RO-CCR7+CD27+CD95- naive CD8+ T cells lacking CXCR3 (TNR3-). This sequence was found in a human donor in good health. Some clones in this sample may be carry-over from other donors' samples. CDR3 region: CASSWGGGYEQYF.